A single T cell receptor (beta chain) is shown here with its context. The sample originates from a study of T cells in localized non-small cell lung cancer. V dropped 1 base and J dropped 8 bases, with 14 bases sitting between them. CDR3 length: 14 amino acids. Germline-derived CDR1 and CDR2 are MDHEN and SYDVKM. Measured with immunoSEQ multiplex PCR; TCRdb has only the in-frame clones, and not every one. The profile shows some 28,000 clones, about nine tenths of them singletons. The chain combines TRBV28 with TRBJ1-1; unclear D gene. The sequence came from a male donor at least 60 years old with stage I lung adenocarcinoma. The sample in question was peripheral blood, obtained before any cancer treatment. Here the CDR3 reads CASSLSGNSGEAFF. DNA of the CDR3: TGTGCCAGCAGTTTATCGGGTAATTCGGGGGAAGCTTTCTTT.